These 19 T cell receptor beta chains came from one sample sequenced in a study of blood T cell repertoires in COVID-19. Sequencing used immunoSEQ multiplex PCR; TCRdb keeps in-frame clones, though not all of them. This repertoire shows around 150,000 clones, about 87% found once; its top ten account for 10%. Specimen: peripheral blood. The receptors were gathered from a woman between 65 and 79 years old with COVID-19, enrolled during active disease.

This clone has a handful of counts. The V gene is TRBV3-1 (or the pseudogene TRBV3-2), the J gene TRBJ1-6, with D hard to call. V dropped 3 bases and J dropped 7 bases, with 13 bases sitting between them. Germline CDR1 is LGHDT and CDR2 is YNNKEL (reference sequence). This CDR3 contains 15 residues. CDR3 coding DNA: TGTGCCAGCAGCCAGGTACATGGCAGGAATTCACCCCTCCACTTT. Its translation is CASSQVHGRNSPLHF.

The chain recombines TRBV7-7 with TRBJ2-2; D ambiguous. The CDR3 extends over 14 amino acids. The ends were cut back, 0 bases at V and 3 bases at J, with 5 bases in the middle. CDR1 SSHAT and CDR2 FNYEAQ come from the germline V gene (reference sequence). CDR3 DNA: TGTGCCAGCAGCTTAGCGCGAGACACCGGGGAGCTGTTTTTT. This encodes CASSLARDTGELFF. The variable domain in full, completed from reference TRBV7-7 and TRBJ2-2, reads GAGVSQSPRYKVTKRGQDVTLRCDPISSHATLYWYQQALGQGPEFLTYFNYEAQPDKSGLPSDRFSAERPEGSISTLTIQRTEQRDSAMYRCASSLARDTGELFFGEGSRLTVL.

The rearrangement uses TRBV5-1 and TRBJ1-1; D is unresolved. The V end lost 0 bases, the J end lost 0 bases, and 6 bases lay between the germline ends. This CDR3 is built from 14 residues. Germline values: CDR1 SGHRS, CDR2 YFSETQ. CDR3 DNA: TGCGCCAGCAGCTTGGACGGGTTGAACACTGAAGCTTTCTTT. It encodes CASSLDGLNTEAFF.

V gene TRBV9 combines with J gene TRBJ2-3, with D unclear. V was pared by 0 bases and J by 2 bases, with 7 bases between. Germline V gene data show CDR1 as SGDLS and CDR2 as YYNGEE. The CDR3 is 14 amino acids. In DNA, the CDR3 is TGTGCCAGCAGCGTAGCCCAGGTCACAGATACGCAGTATTTT. Translation gives CASSVAQVTDTQYF.

V is TRBV19 and J is TRBJ2-1, with 7 bases matching TRBD1. Germline assignment: CDR1 LNHDA and CDR2 SQIVND (reference sequence). Trimming at V came to 3 bases and at J to 0 bases, leaving 8 bases not matched to a gene. CDR3 length: 17 residues. The CDR3 nucleotides read TGTGCCAGTAGTATCCCGACAGGGCTTACCTCCTACAATGAGCAGTTCTTC. Amino acid sequence: CASSIPTGLTSYNEQFF.

This chain links TRBV19 with TRBJ1-2; 8 nucleotides agree with TRBD1. Germline CDR1 LNHDA, CDR2 SQIVND (reference sequence). This CDR3 has 15 residues. Losses at the gene ends were 4 bases for V and 2 bases for J; bases not matched to a gene: 6. CDR3: CASSTQGVNNYGYTF. The CDR3 nucleotides are TGTGCCAGTAGTACACAGGGGGTGAACAACTATGGCTACACCTTC.

CDR3 loop: CATSRDPRGGGGYTF. DNA of the CDR3: TGTGCCACCAGCAGAGATCCGAGAGGGGGCGGAGGCTACACCTTC. The chain has TRBV15 and TRBJ1-2, with 7 bases identical to TRBD1. Germline CDR1 LNHNV, CDR2 YYDKDF (reference sequence). The trim removed 0 bases at V and 8 bases at J, leaving 9 bases unmatched. The CDR3 consists of 15 residues.

The chain combines TRBV28 with TRBJ2-2; TRBD1 is a possible D gene (6 bases). The germline V gene encodes CDR1 MDHEN and CDR2 SYDVKM. The CDR3 has 16 amino acids. Trimming left V 6 bases short and J 0 bases short, with 14 bases between. The CDR3 spells CASRYRDDTNTGELFF. CDR3 DNA: TGTGCCAGCAGGTACAGGGATGATACGAACACCGGGGAGCTGTTTTTT.

The chain recombines TRBV6-5 with TRBJ2-7, with 9 bases matching TRBD1. This CDR3 is built from 14 residues. Germline V gives CDR1 MNHEY, CDR2 SVGAGI. Unmatched junction bases numbered 9, after V lost 10 bases and J lost 2 bases. The CDR3 is CATKLDRGPYEQYF. Here the CDR3 DNA reads TGTGCCACTAAACTGGACAGGGGACCCTACGAGCAGTACTTC.

The chain recombines TRBV7-3 with TRBJ2-1, with TRBD1 identical over 12 bases. V was clipped by 6 bases and J by 7 bases; unmatched bases: 7. In germline, CDR1 is SGHTA, CDR2 FQGTGA. The CDR3 length is 15 residues. CDR3 in DNA: TGTGCCAGCAGTTGGGGACAGGGGGCATTGAATGAGCAGTTCTTC. Its protein product is CASSWGQGALNEQFF.

This clone turned up a few times. This chain joins TRBV6-4 and TRBJ1-2; no clear D gene. CDR1 and CDR2 from the germline V gene are MRHNA and SNTAGT. Trimming left V 6 bases short and J 0 bases short, with 11 bases between. The CDR3 extends over 14 amino acids. DNA for the CDR3: TGTGCCAGCAGGAGTACAGCTACTAACTATGGCTACACCTTC. Translated, it gives CASRSTATNYGYTF.

The CDR3 reads CASSAQMETQYF. In DNA form, the CDR3 reads TGTGCCAGCAGCGCCCAGATGGAGACCCAGTACTTC. The rearrangement joins TRBV5-4 to TRBJ2-5; no reliable D call. Trimming stripped 4 bases from V and 5 bases from J, with 9 bases between. This CDR3 has 12 residues. CDR1 SGHNT and CDR2 YYREEE come from the germline V gene (reference sequence). Complete variable domain (other parts from reference TRBV5-4 and TRBJ2-5): ETGVTQSPTHLIKTRGQQVTLRCSSQSGHNTVSWYQQALGQGPQFIFQYYREEENGRGNFPPRFSGLQFPNYSSELNVNALELDDSALYLCASSAQMETQYFGPGTRLLVL.

This sequence joins TRBV18 and TRBJ1-6; D might be TRBD1 (5 bases). Trimming left V 6 bases short and J 7 bases short, with 16 bases between. The CDR3 loop spans 15 amino acids. CDR1 and CDR2 (germline): KGHSH, LQKENI. The CDR3, as DNA: TGTGCCAGCTCCCTCGACAGCCTCCCGAATTCACCCCTCCACTTT. Translated: CASSLDSLPNSPLHF.

V is TRBV28 and J is TRBJ2-2, with 11 bases that match TRBD2. This CDR3 is 14 amino acids long. CDR1 is MDHEN, CDR2 SYDVKM, per germline. Trimming took 6 bases from V and 8 from J; bases not matched to a gene: 5. CDR3 sequence reads: CASSRRTSGGELFF. The CDR3 bases are TGTGCCAGCAGCCGCCGGACTAGCGGGGGGGAGCTGTTTTTT.

This chain connects TRBV7-8 to TRBJ2-7, with TRBD1 as a possible D gene (5 bases). V shed 1 base and J shed 7 bases, with 11 bases lying between them. The V gene's germline CDR1 is SGHVS and CDR2 FQNEAQ. There are 13 residues in the CDR3. The DNA for the CDR3 is TGTGCCAGCAGCTTAGAGGGGCCGGATGAGCAGTACTTC. It translates to CASSLEGPDEQYF.

The J gene is TRBJ2-5, the V gene TRBV28, with 9 bases aligning to TRBD2. V lost 8 bases to trimming and J lost 4 bases; unmatched junction nucleotides: 8. CDR1 MDHEN and CDR2 SYDVKM come from the germline V gene. This CDR3 contains 14 residues. CDR3 sequence reads: CASGGAGGTETQYF. CDR3 nucleotides: TGTGCCAGCGGCGGAGCGGGGGGAACAGAGACCCAGTACTTC.

In nucleotides, the CDR3 is TGTGCCAGCATCTTACAGGGGGCGCGGAACTATGGCTACACCTTC. This codes for CASILQGARNYGYTF. This chain uses TRBV6-5 with TRBJ1-2; TRBD1 matches 9 bases. Unmatched junction bases numbered 8, after V lost 7 bases and J lost 2 bases. Germline loops: CDR1 MNHEY, CDR2 SVGAGI. The CDR3 length is 15 residues.

V and J are TRBV7-8 and TRBJ2-1; possibly TRBD1 for D (6 bases). The ends were cut back, 6 bases at V and 6 bases at J, with 15 bases in the middle. The CDR3 has 14 amino acids. The V gene's germline CDR1 is SGHVS and CDR2 FQNEAQ. The CDR3 coding sequence is TGTGCCAGCAGTTATGGGGGCTCGGGCAATGAGCAGTTCTTC. It yields the protein CASSYGGSGNEQFF.

The CDR3 loop reads CASSFPYSTGELFF. The CDR3 nucleotides read TGCGCCAGCAGCTTCCCCTACAGCACCGGGGAGCTGTTTTTT. The chain joins TRBV5-1 to TRBJ2-2; D gene ambiguous. Trimming removed 2 bases from V and 4 bases from J, with 9 bases in between. The CDR3 loop spans 14 amino acids. Looked up from germline, CDR1 is SGHRS and CDR2 is YFSETQ.